Following are 18 T cell receptor beta chains from one sample sequenced in a study of cytomegalovirus exposure and HLA in healthy donors. Vbeta (60) and Jbeta (13) primers were used in the PCR. Profiled with immunoSEQ multiplex PCR; TCRdb holds only in-frame clones, not every one. The sample consists of 110,000 to 150,000 clones, roughly 86% of them appearing once. Sequences were obtained from PBMCs. These receptors came from a man younger than 35 in good health and CMV-seropositive.

This chain links TRBV7-9 with TRBJ1-5; D perhaps matches TRBD1 (5 bases). Trimming removed 5 bases at V and 6 bases at J, with 11 bases between. Germline V gene lookup returns CDR1 SEHNR and CDR2 FQNEAQ (reference sequence). CDR3 length: 13 amino acids. CDR3 sequence: CASSPGNRQPQHF. DNA of the CDR3: TGTGCCAGCAGCCCAGGGAATCGTCAGCCCCAGCATTTT. Using reference TRBV7-9 and TRBJ1-5 for the parts outside the CDR3, the full variable domain is DTGVSQNPRHKITKRGQNVTFRCDPISEHNRLYWYRQTLGQGPEFLTYFQNEAQLEKSRLLSDRFSAERPKGSFSTLEIQRTEQGDSAMYLCASSPGNRQPQHFGDGTRLSIL.

The chain links TRBV5-1 to TRBJ2-2, with TRBD2 as a possible D gene (6 bases). V lost 4 bases and J lost 1, with 8 bases in between. The CDR3 has 14 amino acids. From germline, CDR1 is SGHRS and CDR2 YFSETQ. CDR3 coding DNA: TGCGCCAGCAGCGTTAGCGGGAACACCGGGGAGCTGTTTTTT. Amino acid sequence: CASSVSGNTGELFF. Drawing the rest from reference TRBV5-1 and TRBJ2-2, the complete variable domain is KAGVTQTPRYLIKTRGQQVTLSCSPISGHRSVSWYQQTPGQGLQFLFEYFSETQRNKGNFPGRFSGRQFSNSRSEMNVSTLELGDSALYLCASSVSGNTGELFFGEGSRLTVL.

The gene calls are TRBV7-2 and TRBJ1-2; 7 bases map to TRBD1. CDR1 and CDR2 from the germline V gene are SGHTA and FQGNSA. The V and J ends lost 4 bases and 4 bases, in that order; junction bases with no gene match: 0. This CDR3 comprises 12 residues. The CDR3: CASSWDSYGYTF. CDR3 in DNA: TGTGCCAGCAGCTGGGACAGCTATGGCTACACCTTC.

J is TRBJ1-6 and V is TRBV6-6; D ambiguous. V was clipped by 3 bases and J by 7 bases, with 13 bases between them. Germline values: CDR1 MNHNY, CDR2 SVGAGI (reference sequence). This CDR3 region has 15 residues. In DNA form, the CDR3 reads TGTGCCAGCAGTTATTCTCTGGCACAGAATTCACCCCTCCACTTT. Encoded protein: CASSYSLAQNSPLHF.

This chain uses TRBV6-1 with TRBJ1-5; 7 bases agree with TRBD1. After removal of 7 bases from V and 4 bases from J, the junction contained 7 bases not matched to a gene. Per germline, CDR1 MNHNS and CDR2 SASEGT. The CDR3 extends over 14 amino acids. Here the CDR3 DNA reads TGTGCCAGCAAGACAGGGTGGGCAAATCAGCCCCAGCATTTT. It yields the protein CASKTGWANQPQHF.

The rearrangement joins TRBV4-1 to TRBJ2-1, with D possibly matching TRBD2 (5 bases). V lost 4 bases, J lost 1 base, and 11 bases lay in between. Germline V CDR1 and CDR2: MGHRA, YSYEKL. The CDR3 totals 15 residues. CDR3 loop: CASSLTRESYNEQFF. The CDR3 region has the DNA TGCGCCAGCAGCCTTACTAGAGAGTCCTACAATGAGCAGTTCTTC.

This clone was seen only a few times. The chain has TRBV29-1 and TRBJ2-7, with TRBD2 identical over 9 bases. CDR1 and CDR2 from the germline V gene are SQVTM and ANQGSEA. After removal of 6 bases from V and 3 bases from J, the junction contained 6 bases not matched to a gene. The CDR3 is made up of 13 amino acids. As DNA, the CDR3 is TGCAGCGTCAGCAGACTAGCGGACTACGAGCAGTACTTC. This translates into CSVSRLADYEQYF.

V usage is TRBV4-1 and J usage is TRBJ2-1; D is perhaps TRBD1 (7 bases). CDR3 size: 15 residues. V lost 3 bases and J lost 7, with 16 bases in between. Germline values: CDR1 MGHRA, CDR2 YSYEKL. CDR3 sequence: CASSQWRGRVNEQFF. The CDR3 nucleotides are TGCGCCAGCAGCCAGTGGAGGGGGCGGGTTAATGAGCAGTTCTTC.

V usage is TRBV6-5 and J usage is TRBJ2-3, with D uncertain. The CDR3 runs 15 residues. V was trimmed by 1 base and J by 2 bases, leaving 10 bases between them. Germline V gene data show CDR1 as MNHEY and CDR2 as SVGAGI. The CDR3: CASSYLGRNTDTQYF. As DNA, the CDR3 is TGTGCCAGCAGTTACTTGGGCCGGAACACAGATACGCAGTATTTT.

The CDR3 DNA reads as TGCGCCAGCAGCTTGGAAGGGGCCGGGGAGCAGTTCTTC. Translated, it gives CASSLEGAGEQFF. This sequence joins TRBV5-1 and TRBJ2-1; weak D call: TRBD1 (5 bases). The CDR3 length is 13 residues. Per the germline V gene, CDR1 is SGHRS and CDR2 is YFSETQ. V dropped 0 bases and J dropped 10 bases, with 11 bases sitting between them.

This chain joins TRBV28 and TRBJ2-2; unclear D gene. The germline CDR1 and CDR2 sequences are MDHEN and SYDVKM. This CDR3 is built from 15 residues. Trimming shortened V by 0 bases and J by 6 bases, and 11 bases separated the two germline ends. In nucleotides, the CDR3 is TGTGCCAGCAGTTTATGGTCCGAGAATCCCGGGGAGCTGTTTTTT. This encodes CASSLWSENPGELFF. Full variable domain (remainder filled in from reference TRBV28 and TRBJ2-2): DVKVTQSSRYLVKRTGEKVFLECVQDMDHENMFWYRQDPGLGLRLIYFSYDVKMKEKGDIPEGYSVSREKKERFSLILESASTNQTSMYLCASSLWSENPGELFFGEGSRLTVL.

This clone appeared a few times. This rearrangement joins TRBV29-1 to TRBJ2-5, with D possibly TRBD1 on 6 matching bases. Germline loops: CDR1 SQVTM, CDR2 ANQGSEA. V lost 4 bases, J lost 2 bases, and 14 bases lay in between. The CDR3 has 14 residues. CDR3 sequence (DNA): TGCAGCGTTGTCCCACAGGGTAAACAAGAGACCCAGTACTTC. The encoded protein is CSVVPQGKQETQYF.

This clone was detected only once. The rearrangement joins TRBV4-1 to TRBJ1-2; 7 nucleotides line up with TRBD1. There are 15 residues in the CDR3. Trimming cost V 3 bases and J 9 bases; bases outside gene matches: 13. The germline CDR1 and CDR2 sequences are MGHRA and YSYEKL. The CDR3 DNA is TGCGCCAGCAGCCAGGACGGGACAGTATTTGGTAGCTACACCTTC. This sequence encodes CASSQDGTVFGSYTF.

J is TRBJ2-1 and V is TRBV6-1; tentatively, D is TRBD2 (5 bases). Trimming cost V 5 bases and J 6 bases, with 14 bases left between them. This CDR3 is built from 14 residues. The germline gives CDR1 MNHNS, CDR2 SASEGT. As DNA, the CDR3 is TGTGCCAGCAGTCAGTCACCTAGCCCCAATGAGCAGTTCTTC. It yields the protein CASSQSPSPNEQFF.

The V call is TRBV2, the J call TRBJ2-7; 12 nucleotides align to TRBD1. The germline gives CDR1 SNHLY, CDR2 FYNNEI. The J segment lost 6 bases and the V segment lost 8 bases, leaving 11 bases of the junction unmatched. This CDR3 spans 15 amino acids. CDR3 amino acids: CASHPRGTGGAEQYF. Here the CDR3 DNA reads TGTGCCAGCCACCCCCGTGGGACAGGGGGCGCCGAGCAGTACTTC.

The V and J genes are TRBV2 and TRBJ2-3; tentatively, D is TRBD2 (5 bases). Trimming cost V 7 bases and J 6 bases, with 11 bases left between them. The CDR3 covers 12 residues. CDR1 is SNHLY, CDR2 FYNNEI, per germline. DNA for the CDR3: TGTGCCAGCAATCTAGCTGGGGATACGCAGTATTTT. Protein: CASNLAGDTQYF. The variable domain in full, completed from reference TRBV2 and TRBJ2-3, reads EPEVTQTPSHQVTQMGQEVILRCVPISNHLYFYWYRQILGQKVEFLVSFYNNEISEKSEIFDDQFSVERPDGSNFTLKIRSTKLEDSAMYFCASNLAGDTQYFGPGTRLTVL.

The chain couples TRBV7-9 to TRBJ1-2; D is uncertain. The CDR3 contains 13 residues. Germline CDR1 reads SEHNR; CDR2 reads FQNEAQ (reference sequence). Trimming took off 5 bases at V and 8 bases at J, with 15 bases between the two ends. The CDR3 DNA is TGTGCCAGCAGCCCAAGACTAAGCGAAGGCTACACCTTC. Amino acid sequence: CASSPRLSEGYTF.

V and J are TRBV19 and TRBJ2-7; possibly TRBD2 for D (5 bases). The CDR3 sequence is 14 residues long. In germline, CDR1 is LNHDA, CDR2 SQIVND (reference sequence). The V and J ends lost 3 bases and 5 bases respectively, with 14 bases between them. This chain's CDR3 is CASSIGGSRDEQYF. The CDR3 bases are TGTGCCAGTAGTATTGGTGGGAGCCGGGACGAGCAGTACTTC.